Many counts were recorded for the clone carrying this T cell receptor beta chain. The antigen remains unidentified. Germline V gene sequence: CDR1 SQVTM, CDR2 ANQGSEA. V dropped 3 bases and J dropped 1 base, with 5 bases sitting between them. The CDR3 length is 12 residues. TCRdb analysed the RT-PCR reads with MiXCR anew, one entry per CDR3 protein. The table has hundreds of thousands of distinct CDR3 sequences, around 13% seen once; the top ten hold 6% to 7%. The data derive from a study of response to subunit inactivated influenza vaccine. Broader study findings: The authors proposed limited new T cell recruitment per seasonal influenza vaccination.

The chain recombines TRBV29-1 with TRBJ2-3; D unresolved. This sample comprised PBMCs from blood, obtained around two weeks before vaccination. This clonotype originated in a man aged 45-65 years who received an inactivated influenza vaccine. The CDR3 bases are TGCAGCGTTGAGGGCGGCACAGATACGCAGTATTTT. Protein: CSVEGGTDTQYF.